These T cell receptor beta chains were read from a single sample in a study of blood T cell repertoires in COVID-19. Produced via immunoSEQ multiplex PCR; TCRdb's table is partial and in-frame only. Of around 370,000 clones in the sample, 90% were seen once. Input material: peripheral blood. Source of these receptors: a young man with active or convalescent COVID-19. Both conserved end residues are part of each CDR3. The order of the fields is V gene, D gene, J gene, clone size, CDR3 protein, CDR3 DNA. A D gene is named only where the DNA matches it firmly. Clone size is stated in some rows and not others, as once, few, many or a class when expanded.

TRBV27	.	TRBJ1-6	.	CASSFRLTTGDNSPLHF	TGTGCCAGCTCATTTCGCCTGACGACGGGAGATAATTCACCCCTCCACTTT
TRBV18	.	TRBJ1-2	.	CASSPQREVFTF	TGTGCCAGCTCACCTCAGAGGGAAGTCTTCACCTTC
TRBV27	.	TRBJ1-4	.	CASRQEERQEKLFF	TGTGCCAGCAGGCAAGAAGAGCGTCAGGAAAAACTGTTTTTT
TRBV15	TRBD1	TRBJ1-4	.	CATSRTGQATNEKLFF	TGTGCCACCAGCAGGACTGGACAGGCAACTAATGAAAAACTGTTTTTT
TRBV15	.	TRBJ2-5	.	CATSIKETQYF	TGTGCCACCAGCATAAAAGAGACCCAGTACTTC
TRBV7-9	.	TRBJ1-2	few	CASSLASYGYTF	TGTGCCAGCAGCTTAGCCAGCTATGGCTACACCTTC
TRBV27	TRBD1	TRBJ2-7	.	CASSHGTGGPYEQYF	TGTGCCAGCAGTCACGGGACAGGGGGTCCCTACGAGCAGTACTTC
TRBV28	.	TRBJ2-3	.	CASSYFLFDTQYF	TGTGCCAGCAGTTACTTTTTATTTGATACGCAGTATTTT
TRBV19	TRBD1	TRBJ2-1	once	CASSISRDRGQGEQFF	TGTGCCAGTAGTATTTCCCGTGACAGGGGTCAGGGTGAGCAGTTCTTC
TRBV4-2	.	TRBJ1-4	.	CASSRTPIRSATNEKLFF	TGTGCCAGCAGTCGTACCCCTATTCGTAGTGCAACTAATGAAAAACTGTTTTTT
TRBV7-8	TRBD2	TRBJ2-1	.	CASSPGLAVSYNEQFF	TGTGCCAGCAGCCCGGGACTAGCGGTTTCTTACAATGAGCAGTTCTTC
TRBV7-2	.	TRBJ1-3	few	CASSYSGTEGNTIYF	TGTGCCAGCAGCTATTCTGGGACTGAGGGAAACACCATATATTTT
TRBV2	TRBD1	TRBJ2-7	.	CASRIGTGGHEQYF	TGTGCCAGCAGAATAGGGACAGGTGGCCACGAGCAGTACTTC
TRBV11-3	TRBD1	TRBJ2-2	.	CASSPDRVYTGELFF	TGTGCCAGCAGCCCCGACAGGGTGTACACCGGGGAGCTGTTTTTT
TRBV11-2	TRBD1	TRBJ2-7	.	CASSAATGTEQYF	TGTGCCAGCAGCGCGGCGACAGGGACCGAGCAGTACTTC
TRBV19	TRBD1	TRBJ2-2	.	CASSPWTGPNTGELFF	TGTGCCAGTAGTCCCTGGACAGGGCCGAACACCGGGGAGCTGTTTTTT
TRBV19	TRBD1	TRBJ2-2	.	CASSSSYGTGGTGELFF	TGTGCCAGTAGTTCCTCATACGGGACAGGGGGCACCGGGGAGCTGTTTTTT
TRBV6-5	.	TRBJ2-1	.	CASQQVGAHEQFF	TGTGCCAGCCAACAAGTGGGGGCCCATGAGCAGTTCTTC
TRBV4-1	.	TRBJ2-7	.	CASSQERGAEQYF	TGCGCCAGCAGCCAAGAACGGGGGGCCGAGCAGTACTTC
TRBV10-3	.	TRBJ2-1	.	CAISNGGANEQFF	TGTGCCATCAGTAATGGGGGGGCGAATGAGCAGTTCTTC
TRBV9	TRBD1	TRBJ1-6	.	CASSGGTVNSPLHF	TGTGCCAGCAGCGGTGGGACAGTAAATTCACCCCTCCACTTT
TRBV3-1/TRBV3-2	TRBD1	TRBJ1-2	.	CASKVIRQGGYGYTF	TGTGCCAGCAAGGTGATTCGACAGGGAGGTTATGGCTACACCTTC
TRBV11-2	.	TRBJ2-3	.	CASKGGTSTDTQYF	TGTGCCAGCAAAGGAGGGACTAGCACAGATACGCAGTATTTT
TRBV2	.	TRBJ1-5	.	CASRTNRGLFQPQHF	TGTGCCAGCAGGACTAATCGGGGTTTGTTTCAGCCCCAGCATTTT
TRBV7-9	.	TRBJ2-3	.	CASSLWLSRDTFTDTQYF	TGTGCCAGCAGCTTATGGCTCAGCCGGGATACTTTCACAGATACGCAGTATTTT
TRBV6-2/TRBV6-3	TRBD2	TRBJ2-1	.	CASSYSVLAGPSYNEQFF	TGTGCCAGCAGTTACTCGGTCCTAGCGGGGCCCTCCTACAATGAGCAGTTCTTC
TRBV7-2	.	TRBJ1-3	.	CASSLGTAAGNTIYF	TGTGCCAGCAGCTTAGGGACAGCGGCAGGAAACACCATATATTTT
TRBV6-5	TRBD2	TRBJ2-4	.	CASSLAGLAKNIQYF	TGTGCCAGCAGCTTAGCGGGGCTAGCCAAAAACATTCAGTACTTC
TRBV7-2	TRBD2	TRBJ2-2	.	CASRPTGTSGTGELFF	TGTGCCAGCAGGCCCACCGGGACTAGTGGGACCGGGGAGCTGTTTTTT
TRBV28	.	TRBJ2-1	few	CASRRDGSLHEQFF	TGTGCCAGCAGGCGGGACGGTTCTCTCCATGAGCAGTTCTTC
TRBV6-6	.	TRBJ2-6	.	CASTPSGANVLTF	TGTGCCAGCACCCCATCTGGGGCCAACGTCCTGACTTTC
TRBV6-5	TRBD1	TRBJ2-3	once	CASSLRQGATDTQYF	TGTGCCAGCAGTCTACGACAGGGGGCCACAGATACGCAGTATTTT
TRBV6-2/TRBV6-3	TRBD1	TRBJ1-1	.	CASSSPGQGESEAFF	TGTGCCAGCAGTTCACCGGGACAGGGGGAATCTGAAGCTTTCTTT
TRBV7-2	TRBD2	TRBJ2-3	.	CASSPGGLGGGATDTQYF	TGTGCCAGCAGCCCTGGAGGACTGGGCGGGGGGGCGACAGATACGCAGTATTTT
TRBV5-6	.	TRBJ2-7	.	CASSSTSDSTGRLSYEQYF	TGTGCCAGCAGCTCCACCTCGGATTCGACAGGCCGTCTGTCCTACGAGCAGTACTTC
TRBV28	.	TRBJ1-1	.	CASSLQVSRAFF	TGTGCCAGCAGTCTACAGGTTTCCCGGGCTTTCTTT
TRBV5-1	.	TRBJ1-4	.	CASSLRVGGPTNEKLFF	TGCGCCAGCAGCTTGCGGGTGGGAGGGCCAACTAATGAAAAACTGTTTTTT
TRBV11-3	TRBD2	TRBJ2-1	.	CASSLGAGGTWDEQFF	TGTGCCAGCAGCTTAGGGGCGGGAGGCACGTGGGATGAGCAGTTCTTC
TRBV20-1	.	TRBJ2-2	few	CSASWEGDTGELFF	TGCAGTGCTAGTTGGGAGGGGGATACCGGGGAGCTGTTTTTT
TRBV9	.	TRBJ2-3	.	CASSQTEGTDTQYF	TGTGCCAGCAGCCAGACCGAGGGAACAGATACGCAGTATTTT
TRBV7-2	.	TRBJ2-6	.	CASSLAESYSGANVLTF	TGTGCCAGCAGCTTAGCAGAGAGTTACTCTGGGGCCAACGTGCTGACTTTC
TRBV24-1	TRBD2	TRBJ2-1	.	CATSDPSGGLGNEQFF	TGTGCCACCAGTGATCCTAGCGGGGGGCTGGGGAATGAGCAGTTCTTC
TRBV12-3/TRBV12-4	.	TRBJ2-3	.	CASSDDFDTQYF	TGTGCCAGCAGTGATGACTTTGATACGCAGTATTTT
TRBV4-2	TRBD2	TRBJ2-2	.	CASSPPGLAGGRGNTGELFF	TGTGCCAGCAGCCCCCCGGGACTAGCGGGAGGCCGGGGGAACACCGGGGAGCTGTTTTTT
TRBV7-3	TRBD2	TRBJ2-1	.	CASSLNSGGGNEQFF	TGTGCCAGCAGCTTAAATAGCGGGGGCGGCAATGAGCAGTTCTTC
TRBV6-6	.	TRBJ1-3	.	CASSYSASGNTIYF	TGTGCCAGCAGTTACAGCGCCTCTGGAAACACCATATATTTT
TRBV4-1	TRBD1	TRBJ1-4	.	CASSLGQGAANEKLFF	TGCGCCAGCAGCCTGGGACAGGGGGCGGCTAATGAAAAACTGTTTTTT
TRBV7-2	TRBD2	TRBJ2-1	.	CASSFGAGRTYNEQFF	TGTGCCAGCAGCTTCGGAGCGGGGCGAACCTACAATGAGCAGTTCTTC
TRBV15	TRBD1	TRBJ2-3	.	CATSRGDRGRGDTQYF	TGTGCCACCAGCAGAGGAGACAGGGGGCGAGGAGATACGCAGTATTTT
TRBV2	.	TRBJ1-3	once	CASSESVSRNTIYF	TGTGCCAGCAGTGAATCCGTCAGTAGAAACACCATATATTTT
TRBV4-3	.	TRBJ2-7	.	CASSRRSDSSYEQYF	TGCGCCAGCAGCCGAAGATCGGACAGCTCCTACGAGCAGTACTTC
TRBV6-2/TRBV6-3	TRBD2	TRBJ2-7	.	CASSTGTSGRSYEQYF	TGTGCCAGCAGCACCGGGACTAGCGGGAGGTCCTACGAGCAGTACTTC
TRBV24-1	TRBD2	TRBJ2-3	.	CATSDLAGAVTDTQYF	TGTGCCACCAGTGATCTAGCGGGAGCCGTGACAGATACGCAGTATTTT
TRBV10-3	TRBD1	TRBJ2-7	.	CAISDRDSHEQYF	TGTGCCATCAGTGACCGGGACAGCCACGAGCAGTACTTC
TRBV7-2	.	TRBJ2-1	.	CASSPVAFGEQFF	TGTGCCAGCAGCCCCGTAGCGTTCGGTGAGCAGTTCTTC
TRBV2	TRBD1	TRBJ2-7	.	CASNSPGTGYEQYF	TGTGCCAGTAATTCCCCCGGGACAGGGTACGAGCAGTACTTC
TRBV5-1	TRBD1	TRBJ2-6	.	CASGAGGLGSGANVLTF	TGCGCCAGCGGAGCAGGGGGATTGGGCTCTGGGGCCAACGTGCTGACTTTC
TRBV7-9	.	TRBJ1-5	.	CAGARGSQPQHF	TGTGCCGGCGCAAGGGGGAGTCAGCCCCAGCATTTT
TRBV3-1/TRBV3-2	.	TRBJ1-4	.	CASSPTVSGEKLFF	TGTGCCAGCAGCCCCACAGTATCTGGGGAAAAACTGTTTTTT
TRBV29-1	.	TRBJ2-1	.	CSVEARLVNEQFF	TGCAGCGTTGAAGCTCGGCTAGTGAATGAGCAGTTCTTC